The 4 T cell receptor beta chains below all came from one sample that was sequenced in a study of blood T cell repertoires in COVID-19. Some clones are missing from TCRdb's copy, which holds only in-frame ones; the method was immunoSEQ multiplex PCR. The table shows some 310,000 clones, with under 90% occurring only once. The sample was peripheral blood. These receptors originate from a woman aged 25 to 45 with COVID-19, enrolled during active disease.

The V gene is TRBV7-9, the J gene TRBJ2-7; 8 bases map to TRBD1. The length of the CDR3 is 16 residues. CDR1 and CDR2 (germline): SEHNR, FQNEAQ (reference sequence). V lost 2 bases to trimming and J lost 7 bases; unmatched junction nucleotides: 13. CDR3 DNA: TGTGCCAGCAGCTTACCTCTCGGGACAGGTTCTCGTGAGCAGTACTTC. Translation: CASSLPLGTGSREQYF.

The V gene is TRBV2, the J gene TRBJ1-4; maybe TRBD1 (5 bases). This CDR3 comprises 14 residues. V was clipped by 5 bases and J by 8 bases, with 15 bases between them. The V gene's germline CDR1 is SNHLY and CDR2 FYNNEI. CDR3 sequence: CASSRGSGAEKLFF. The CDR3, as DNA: TGTGCCAGCAGTAGGGGCAGCGGGGCCGAAAAACTGTTTTTT.

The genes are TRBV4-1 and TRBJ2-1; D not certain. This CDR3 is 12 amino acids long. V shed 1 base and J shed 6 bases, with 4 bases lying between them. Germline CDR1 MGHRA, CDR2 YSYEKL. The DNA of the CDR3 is TGCGCCAGCAGCCAAGTCCTCAATGAGCAGTTCTTC. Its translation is CASSQVLNEQFF.

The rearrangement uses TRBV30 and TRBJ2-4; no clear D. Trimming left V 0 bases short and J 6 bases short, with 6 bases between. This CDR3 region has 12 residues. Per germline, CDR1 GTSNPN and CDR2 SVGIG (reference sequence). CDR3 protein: CAWSVSLNIQYF. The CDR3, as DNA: TGTGCCTGGAGTGTTAGCTTAAACATTCAGTACTTC. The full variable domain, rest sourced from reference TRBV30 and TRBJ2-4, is SQTIHQWPATLVQPVGSPLSLECTVEGTSNPNLYWYRQAAGRGLQLLFYSVGIGQISSEVPQNLSASRPQDRQFILSSKKLLLSDSGFYLCAWSVSLNIQYFGAGTRLSVL.